Sequencing of this T cell receptor (beta chain) was carried out in a study of early T cells in non-severe SARS-CoV-2 infection. This clonotype occurred a few times. The TCR library protocol attached unique molecular identifiers to the individual cDNA molecules. MiXCR was run by TCRdb on the 5' RACE reads, yielding one entry per CDR3 protein. The sample contains around 60,000 distinct CDR3 sequences, over 9.5% of which appear only once. The TCR originated in an adult who was a healthcare worker with PCR-confirmed SARS-CoV-2 infection or an uninfected control (not recorded which). The source material was whole blood.

CDR3 nucleotide sequence: TGCAGTGCTAAAAAGTACGATAACATTCAGTACTTC. Its translation is CSAKKYDNIQYF. The genes are TRBV20-1 and TRBJ2-4; D is uncertain. Trimming took 4 bases from V and 7 from J, leaving 11 bases between them. This CDR3 region has 12 residues. The germline gives CDR1 DFQATT, CDR2 SNEGSKA (reference sequence).